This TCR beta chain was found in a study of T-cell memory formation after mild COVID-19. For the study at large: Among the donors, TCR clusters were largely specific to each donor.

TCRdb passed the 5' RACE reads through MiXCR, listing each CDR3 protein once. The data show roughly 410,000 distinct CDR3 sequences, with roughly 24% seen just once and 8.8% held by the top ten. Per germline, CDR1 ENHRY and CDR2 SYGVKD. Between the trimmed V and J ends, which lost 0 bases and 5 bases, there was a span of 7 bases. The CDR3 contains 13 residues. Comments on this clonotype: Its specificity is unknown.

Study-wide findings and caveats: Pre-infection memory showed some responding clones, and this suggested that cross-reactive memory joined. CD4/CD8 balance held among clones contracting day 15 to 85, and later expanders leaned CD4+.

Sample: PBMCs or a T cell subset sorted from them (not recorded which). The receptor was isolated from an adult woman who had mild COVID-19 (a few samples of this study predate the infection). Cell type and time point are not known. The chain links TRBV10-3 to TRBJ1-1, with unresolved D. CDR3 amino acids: CAISESWGTEAFF. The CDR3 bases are TGTGCCATCAGTGAGTCATGGGGAACTGAAGCTTTCTTT.